The 17 T cell receptor beta chains given below trace back to one sample, sequenced in a study of T cells in Graves' hyperthyroidism and ophthalmopathy. There were TCR beta CDR3 regions amplified from RNA transcripts. TCR CDR3 underwent first-round RT-PCR with the HTBI primer set. Each CDR3 protein is one row after TCRdb ran MiXCR on the multiplex PCR reads. Of 610,000 or so distinct CDR3 sequences in the sample, roughly 50% were seen once. The specimen sequenced was peripheral blood or thyroid tissue (not recorded which). These receptor sequences come from a woman between 18 and 29 years old with Graves' hyperthyroidism.

In its sample, this clonotype was seen many times. The chain employs TRBV2 and TRBJ1-4, with TRBD1 matching 7 bases. The V and J ends lost 6 bases and 7 bases, in that order; junction bases with no gene match: 8. Germline CDR1 and CDR2: SNHLY and FYNNEI. The CDR3 runs 14 residues. CDR3 in DNA: TGTGCCAGCAGAAAGACAGGGTTCGGTGAAAAACTGTTTTTT. Amino acid sequence: CASRKTGFGEKLFF.

The chain combines TRBV24-1 with TRBJ2-3; 8 positions agree with TRBD2. CDR1 KGHDR and CDR2 SFDVKD come from the germline V gene. This CDR3 has 17 amino acids. The trim removed 1 base at V and 4 bases at J, leaving 9 bases unmatched. CDR3: CATSDLSSASGPDTQYF. The CDR3 bases are TGTGCCACCAGTGATTTAAGTTCGGCTAGCGGGCCAGATACGCAGTATTTT.

This clonotype came up many times. The CDR3 loop reads CASSYNGNTIYF. In nucleotides, the CDR3 is TGTGCCAGCAGTTACAATGGAAACACCATATATTTT. The V and J genes are TRBV6-5 and TRBJ1-3, with no clear D. Germline values: CDR1 MNHEY, CDR2 SVGAGI. V was shortened by 2 bases and J by 3 bases, with 2 bases between the two germline ends. The CDR3 covers 12 residues.

This clonotype was seen more than once but under ten times. This rearrangement joins TRBV5-1 to TRBJ2-2; a weak D match, TRBD1 (7 bases). Germline loops: CDR1 SGHRS, CDR2 YFSETQ. Trimming left V 6 bases short and J 0 bases short, with 15 bases between. The CDR3 contains 16 residues. The CDR3 nucleotides are TGCGCCAGCACCGTTGGAGGGGGCGCGAACACCGGGGAGCTGTTTTTT. Encoded protein: CASTVGGGANTGELFF.

This clonotype was observed a single time. This rearrangement joins TRBV15 to TRBJ2-7, with D hard to call. CDR1 is LNHNV and CDR2 is YYDKDF in the germline V gene (reference sequence). The CDR3 loop spans 16 amino acids. Trimming stripped 1 base from V and 0 bases from J, with 13 bases between. The CDR3 DNA follows: TGTGCCACCAGCAGAGGTGGGGTTGACGGCTCCTACGAGCAGTACTTC. Translation gives CATSRGGVDGSYEQYF.

This clonotype has at least ten counts. The rearrangement links TRBV11-3 to TRBJ1-5; the D is unclear. Trimming took off 6 bases at V and 9 bases at J, with 15 bases between the two ends. This CDR3 region has 13 residues. CDR1 SGHNT and CDR2 YENEEA come from the germline V gene. The CDR3 sequence is CASSPDPYGPQHF. For the CDR3, the DNA is TGTGCCAGCAGTCCGGACCCTTACGGGCCCCAGCATTTT.

The rearrangement uses TRBV6-1 and TRBJ2-5; the D call may be TRBD1 or TRBD2 (5 bases each). This CDR3 contains 14 residues. V lost 5 bases and J lost 4, with 14 bases in between. Germline V gives CDR1 MNHNS, CDR2 SASEGT. CDR3 sequence: CASSHSGSLETQYF. CDR3 in DNA: TGTGCCAGCAGTCACTCAGGGAGTTTAGAGACCCAGTACTTC.

The gene calls are TRBV27 and TRBJ1-5, with TRBD1 matching over 7 bases. The ends lost 1 base at V and 5 bases at J; junction bases unmatched: 8. The length of the CDR3 is 16 residues. The germline V gene has CDR1 MNHEY and CDR2 SMNVEV (reference sequence). CDR3 in DNA: TGTGCCAGCAGTTTATTTTGGGGACAGCCCGATCAGCCCCAGCATTTT. It translates to CASSLFWGQPDQPQHF.

To note about this clonotype: It is likely a read error, because the conserved phenylalanine at the end of the CDR3 is missing. The DNA is omitted, as the CDR3 cannot be located on it reliably, and the CDR3 follows TCRdb's listing. The chain employs TRBV20-1 and TRBJ1-2. Counting both end residues, the CDR3 totals 10 amino acids. From germline, CDR1 is DFQATT and CDR2 SNEGSKA (reference sequence). This CDR3 reads CSARDRPGTY.

The table lists this clonotype with many counts. CDR3 DNA: TGCGCCAGCAGCCAAGGGGAAGCGGGAGGGTCCGAGACCCAGTACTTC. Residues: CASSQGEAGGSETQYF. V and J are TRBV4-3 and TRBJ2-5, with 10 nucleotides matching TRBD2. Germline V gene data show CDR1 as LGHNA and CDR2 as YSLEER. V gave up 1 base and J gave up 5 bases; unmatched junction bases: 7. This CDR3 spans 16 amino acids.

The chain uses TRBV24-1 and TRBJ1-4, with 9 bases aligning to TRBD1. Per the germline V gene, CDR1 is KGHDR and CDR2 is SFDVKD. Germline trimming cut 3 bases from V and 8 bases from J; bases unmatched to any gene: 3. The CDR3 contains 14 residues. CDR3 loop: CATSDRTGEEKLFF. In nucleotides, the CDR3 is TGTGCCACCAGTGATCGGACAGGGGAAGAAAAACTGTTTTTT.

The gene calls are TRBV5-1 and TRBJ2-7; 9 bases map to TRBD2. Germline V gene data show CDR1 as SGHRS and CDR2 as YFSETQ. V lost 1 base and J lost 5; bases outside the gene matches: 10. The CDR3 is made up of 16 amino acids. CDR3 region: CASSLRVAGEPNEQYF. The CDR3 coding sequence is TGCGCCAGCAGCTTGAGAGTAGCGGGAGAGCCCAACGAGCAGTACTTC.

In this sample, this clonotype turned up a few times. This chain links TRBV7-8 with TRBJ2-1; tentatively, D is TRBD2 (6 bases). The CDR3 loop spans 13 amino acids. The germline gives CDR1 SGHVS, CDR2 FQNEAQ. Trimming took 0 bases from V and 9 from J, leaving 9 bases between them. This CDR3 reads CASSLAGGGEQFF. The CDR3 bases are TGTGCCAGCAGCTTAGCGGGAGGCGGTGAGCAGTTCTTC.

This clonotype was counted at least ten times. The V call is TRBV4-2, the J call TRBJ1-5, with a tentative D call TRBD1 (5 bases). Germline lookup yields CDR1 LGHNA and CDR2 YNFKEQ. The V gene lost 0 bases and the J gene lost 0 bases, with 12 bases spanning the gap. The CDR3 is 17 residues long. The CDR3 DNA reads as TGTGCCAGCAGCCAAGAGGGGACTTTCTATAGCAATCAGCCCCAGCATTTT. Its translation is CASSQEGTFYSNQPQHF.

There are many counts of this clonotype. The V gene is TRBV20-1, the J gene TRBJ2-7, with a possible D match to TRBD1 (5 bases). The germline CDR1 and CDR2 sequences are DFQATT and SNEGSKA (reference sequence). The CDR3 runs 16 residues. V gave up 1 base and J gave up 5 bases, with 21 bases separating them. This CDR3 is CSARGSRIGAHDEQYF. For the CDR3, the DNA is TGCAGTGCTAGAGGGTCTCGGATTGGGGCCCACGACGAGCAGTACTTC.

Worth noting for this clonotype: This may arise from a read error, as a much more abundant clone is one base away. CDR3: CASSLATHGGGYTF. CDR3 nucleotides: TGCGCCAGCAGCTTGGCAACTCACGGTGGTGGCTACACCTTC. This chain joins TRBV5-1 and TRBJ1-2; unclear D gene. V shed 0 bases and J shed 7 bases, with 13 bases lying between them. The CDR3 covers 14 residues. Germline V gene lookup returns CDR1 SGHRS and CDR2 YFSETQ.

This clonotype was counted ten times or more. A much bigger clone sits one base away, suggesting this may be a read error. The chain couples TRBV11-2 to TRBJ2-7, with D hard to call. CDR1 SGHAT and CDR2 FQNNGV come from the germline V gene. Trimming stripped 5 bases from V and 3 bases from J, with 5 bases between. The CDR3 is made up of 11 amino acids. CDR3 DNA: TGTGCCAGCAGCCGAATCTACGAGCAGTACTTC. Amino acids: CASSRIYEQYF.